This T cell receptor beta chain was documented in a study of cytomegalovirus exposure and HLA in healthy donors. As for the study in general: As an earlier analysis found, around 190 million T cells yielded some 120 million unique TCR beta sequences. Study-wide results and limits: It was 150 or so TCR beta chains that were listed as cytomegalovirus-associated.

The PCR had 60 Vbeta and 13 Jbeta primers. TCRdb's copy holds only in-frame clones and misses some; the assay was immunoSEQ multiplex PCR. Of about 120,000 clones listed, approximately 80% are singletons. Comments on this clone: Its antigen is unknown.

Donors consisted of healthy bone marrow donors. Germline V gene lookup returns CDR1 SGDLS and CDR2 YYNGEE. V was pared by 6 bases and J by 4 bases, with 22 bases between. This CDR3 spans 16 amino acids. The rearrangement uses TRBV9 and TRBJ1-2; tentative D call: TRBD1 (5 bases). The TCR was taken from a man aged 50 to 60 in good health and CMV-seropositive. Material: PBMCs. CDR3 sequence (DNA): TGTGCCAGCACCCCTGAGGCCCAGGGTAGAGGCTATGGCTACACCTTC. Translated: CASTPEAQGRGYGYTF.